This record looks at one TCR beta chain sequence and its context. Its antigen remains unknown. Produced via immunoSEQ multiplex PCR; TCRdb's table is partial and in-frame only. The sample shows around 600,000 clones, 95% of them seen only once. Germline loops: CDR1 GTSNPN, CDR2 SVGIG (reference sequence). Trimming at V came to 6 bases and at J to 7 bases, leaving 15 bases not matched to a gene. This CDR3 comprises 16 residues. As defined, naive CD8 cells were CD45RO-negative and positively selected for CCR7, with terminally differentiated effector memory CD45RA+ cells excluded. The study drew its donors from healthy HIV-negative adults without recent acute infections or vaccinations. Adults of Caucasian background living in Nashville, Tennessee made up all donors. These data come from a study of shared clonotypes between healthy human individuals. Regarding the study as a whole: Clonotype sharing among donors was expected to depend on sequencing depth. What naive subsets generally showed was a larger estimated richness than memory subsets showed.

The rearrangement uses TRBV30 and TRBJ2-1; 10 nucleotides agree with TRBD1. Source material: naive CD8+ T cells sorted from blood. This sequence originates from a woman in her 30s in good health. Here the CDR3 reads CACQQLTGGNGNEQFF. The CDR3, as DNA: TGTGCCTGCCAGCAACTGACAGGGGGCAATGGAAATGAGCAGTTCTTC.